This T cell receptor (beta chain) is drawn from a study of cytomegalovirus exposure and HLA in healthy donors. Study-level points and caveats: In an earlier analysis, most TCR beta V segments were productive about 90% or about 30% of the time. Reported findings show TCR beta sequences accurately forecast HLA-A and HLA-B alleles in most subjects. Later work associated 16,951 TCR beta sequences with HLA alleles at 0.05 false discovery rate.

This clone was counted between two and nine times. What it binds is not known. V was pared by 0 bases and J by 7 bases, with 11 bases of the junction left unmatched. Per germline, CDR1 SGHDT and CDR2 YYEEEE. The CDR3 has 17 amino acids. The primer mix had 60 Vbeta and 13 Jbeta primers. Generated by immunoSEQ multiplex PCR, the TCRdb table keeps only in-frame clones and is missing some. The repertoire holds some 120,000 clones, with 80% as singletons. The TCR sequence derives from a man between 25 and 39 years old in good health and CMV-seronegative. The sample was PBMCs. This chain joins TRBV5-6 and TRBJ1-5; 9 bases agree with TRBD1. The CDR3 DNA reads as TGTGCCAGCAGCTTGGCCGGGACAGGGCCCTCATGGCAGCCCCAGCATTTT. This sequence encodes CASSLAGTGPSWQPQHF.